This entry lists 19 T cell receptor beta chains sequenced from one sample in a study of CD8 T cells in ankylosing spondylitis (dated 2017 in TCRdb). For these receptors, no antigen is known. Points the paper makes about the study in general: Blood from ankylosing spondylitis patients appeared to be characterized by a TCR beta motif made up of several highly homologous amino acid variants.

The library was built by means of 5' RACE. The sample was run on an Illumina HiSeq 2500. Starting from the raw public reads, TCRdb applied fastp trimming at Q25, assembled clones with MiXCR and retained in-frame beta chains. Every distinct CDR3 protein forms one entry, paired with its most common genes and DNA. The sample includes 390,000 or so distinct CDR3 sequences, with approximately 20% observed a single time. Roughly a sixth of the sample is held by the ten biggest clonotypes. The sequenced sample was blood, either unsorted or a sorted T cell fraction (not recorded which). These receptors were collected from a male donor with ankylosing spondylitis.

The V call is TRBV12-3 or TRBV12-4, the J call TRBJ2-5, with a weak D call TRBD1 (5 bases). The V and J ends lost 6 bases and 2 bases respectively, with 13 bases between them. The CDR3 extends over 14 amino acids. The CDR3 reads CASRRQRSQETQYF. The CDR3 coding sequence is TGTGCCAGCAGGAGACAGAGAAGTCAAGAGACCCAGTACTTC.

This clonotype showed up many times. The gene calls are TRBV4-2 and TRBJ2-5; D uncertain. V was trimmed by 1 base and J by 2 bases, leaving 14 bases between them. Germline loops: CDR1 LGHNA, CDR2 YNFKEQ. The CDR3 contains 16 residues. This CDR3 reads CASSQGHRAQQETQYF. CDR3 DNA: TGTGCCAGCAGCCAAGGACATAGAGCTCAGCAAGAGACCCAGTACTTC.

This clonotype was found a few times. The rearrangement joins TRBV11-2 to TRBJ2-1; no definite D call. V lost 1 base and J lost 6, with 10 bases in between. The CDR3 extends over 14 amino acids. CDR1 is SGHAT and CDR2 is FQNNGV in the germline V gene. Here the CDR3 reads CASSLAAATNEQFF. In DNA, the CDR3 is TGTGCCAGCAGCTTAGCGGCAGCCACCAATGAGCAGTTCTTC.

This clonotype was found a few times. This sequence joins TRBV7-3 and TRBJ2-1; 8 bases agree with TRBD2. The V gene end was trimmed by 1 base and the J gene end by 10 bases; junction bases not matched to a gene: 6. The CDR3 runs 14 residues. The germline CDR1 and CDR2 sequences are SGHTA and FQGTGA. CDR3 DNA: TGTGCCAGCAGCTTAATGGCCACTAGCGGCGAGCAGTTCTTC. This translates into CASSLMATSGEQFF.

A few counts support this clonotype. V gene TRBV29-1 combines with J gene TRBJ1-4; the D is unclear. The CDR3 sequence is 13 residues long. Trimming stripped 2 bases from V and 3 bases from J, with 7 bases between. Germline loops: CDR1 SQVTM, CDR2 ANQGSEA. The CDR3 region has the DNA TGCAGCGTTGAACTGGGCCCTAATGAAAAACTGTTTTTT. As protein: CSVELGPNEKLFF.

This chain joins TRBV2 and TRBJ2-3; D might be TRBD1 (7 bases). V gave up 6 bases and J gave up 5 bases, with 18 bases separating them. Germline V gene data show CDR1 as SNHLY and CDR2 as FYNNEI. The CDR3 has 15 amino acids. CDR3 region: CASRQGIAAIDTQYF. DNA for the CDR3: TGTGCCAGCAGACAGGGGATAGCGGCTATAGATACGCAGTATTTT.

This clonotype was detected many times. The chain carries TRBV7-3 and TRBJ1-1; 7 nucleotides agree with TRBD1. The CDR3 has 13 amino acids. CDR1 is SGHTA, CDR2 FQGTGA, per germline. With V trimmed by 4 bases and J by 5 bases, 4 bases remained unmatched. The CDR3 protein is CASSSTTGTEAFF. The CDR3 DNA is TGTGCCAGCAGCTCGACGACAGGGACTGAAGCTTTCTTT.

This clonotype was detected a few times. The chain recombines TRBV7-2 with TRBJ1-1; no definite D call. The V and J ends lost 0 bases and 0 bases respectively, with 8 bases between them. This CDR3 contains 15 residues. Germline-derived CDR1 and CDR2 are SGHTA and FQGNSA. The DNA for the CDR3 is TGTGCCAGCAGCTTAGCGGCAGCTTTGAACACTGAAGCTTTCTTT. Its translation: CASSLAAALNTEAFF. The variable domain in full, with the rest retrieved from reference TRBV7-2 and TRBJ1-1, is GAGVSQSPSNKVTEKGKDVELRCDPISGHTALYWYRQSLGQGLEFLIYFQGNSAPDKSGLPSDRFSAERTGGSVSTLTIQRTQQEDSAVYLCASSLAAALNTEAFFGQGTRLTVV.

This clonotype was seen ten or more times. The V gene is TRBV29-1, the J gene TRBJ2-7; possible D gene TRBD1, 6 bases. The CDR3 is 13 amino acids. The V end lost 7 bases, the J end lost 3 bases, and 16 bases lay between the germline ends. Per the germline V gene, CDR1 is SQVTM and CDR2 is ANQGSEA. For the CDR3, the DNA is TGCAGCGCCCTTGACAGGTTTATCTACGAGCAGTACTTC. This encodes CSALDRFIYEQYF.

This clonotype appeared once. The V gene is TRBV20-1, the J gene TRBJ2-2; TRBD2 aligns across 8 bases. Germline values: CDR1 DFQATT, CDR2 SNEGSKA (reference sequence). The CDR3 runs to 16 residues. The V gene end was trimmed by 0 bases and the J gene end by 4 bases; junction bases not matched to a gene: 7. CDR3 protein: CSARDSTSGGTGELFF. The CDR3 DNA follows: TGCAGTGCTAGAGACTCTACTAGCGGTGGCACCGGGGAGCTGTTTTTT.

V and J are TRBV5-1 and TRBJ1-1; the D gene is possibly TRBD1 (6 bases). Germline V lookup: CDR1 SGHRS, CDR2 YFSETQ. CDR3 length equals 15 residues. The V end lost 4 bases, the J end lost 0 bases, and 13 bases lay between the germline ends. The CDR3 region has the DNA TGCGCCAGCAGCGATCACAGGGCCATGAACACTGAAGCTTTCTTT. It specifies CASSDHRAMNTEAFF.

This clonotype was seen only a few times. This chain uses TRBV19 with TRBJ2-1; D is possibly TRBD2 (6 bases). With 11 bases removed from V and 1 base from J, the gap between germline ends came to 12 bases. CDR1 and CDR2 (germline): LNHDA, SQIVND (reference sequence). This CDR3 has 13 residues. The CDR3 bases are TGTGCCGCCGGGGAGGTTTCCTACAATGAGCAGTTCTTC. Encoded protein: CAAGEVSYNEQFF.

The chain links TRBV27 to TRBJ1-1; D is undetermined. The CDR3 spans 15 residues. Trimming took 6 bases from V and 0 from J, leaving 14 bases between them. The germline V gene encodes CDR1 MNHEY and CDR2 SMNVEV (reference sequence). The CDR3 region is CASSPRGFMNTEAFF. CDR3 DNA sequence: TGTGCCAGCAGCCCACGGGGATTTATGAACACTGAAGCTTTCTTT.

This clonotype came up a few times. The J gene is TRBJ2-1, the V gene TRBV3-1; D might be TRBD2 (5 bases). V shed 2 bases and J shed 3 bases, with 14 bases lying between them. The CDR3 has 16 residues. Looked up from germline, CDR1 is LGHDT and CDR2 is YNNKEL (reference sequence). CDR3 nucleotides: TGTGCCAGCAGCCAAAGAGCCGGGGAGAACTACAATGAGCAGTTCTTC. It translates to CASSQRAGENYNEQFF.

This chain joins TRBV7-9 and TRBJ1-1, with D maybe TRBD1 (6 bases). The CDR3 contains 14 residues. Germline V gene sequence: CDR1 SEHNR, CDR2 FQNEAQ (reference sequence). Trimming left V 5 bases short and J 2 bases short, with 12 bases between. As DNA, the CDR3 is TGTGCCAGCAGCCAAAACAGGGAAAACACTGAAGCTTTCTTT. Translating it yields CASSQNRENTEAFF.

The chain uses TRBV20-1 and TRBJ2-1, with a possible D match to TRBD2 (6 bases). The germline CDR1 and CDR2 sequences are DFQATT and SNEGSKA (reference sequence). CDR3 length equals 13 residues. V was pared by 2 bases and J by 4 bases, with 9 bases between. CDR3 DNA sequence: TGCAGTGCTAGACCCCGGGAGTACAATGAGCAGTTCTTC. Amino acids: CSARPREYNEQFF.

This clonotype has only a few counts. V and J are TRBV12-3 or TRBV12-4 and TRBJ2-7; no definite D call. CDR3 length equals 14 residues. V was cut by 3 bases and J by 0 bases, with 9 bases left in between. CDR3: CASSFGHRSYEQYF. CDR3 bases: TGTGCCAGCAGTTTCGGCCACCGCTCCTACGAGCAGTACTTC.

This rearrangement joins TRBV6-1 to TRBJ2-3; 8 bases are shared with TRBD1. V gave up 6 bases and J gave up 1 base; unmatched junction bases: 6. Germline values: CDR1 MNHNS, CDR2 SASEGT. This CDR3 has 15 residues. CDR3 nucleotides: TGTGCCAGCAGCCAGCCGACAGGGGGCACAGATACGCAGTATTTT. Protein: CASSQPTGGTDTQYF.

This clonotype was seen at least ten times. The rearrangement joins TRBV15 to TRBJ1-5; D gene uncertain. The V gene's germline CDR1 is LNHNV and CDR2 YYDKDF (reference sequence). The length of the CDR3 is 8 residues. CDR3 sequence (DNA): TGTAGCAATCAGCCCCAGCATTTT. Encoded protein: CSNQPQHF.